This is a list of T cell receptor beta chains from one sample in a study of blood T cell repertoires in COVID-19. TCRdb's table, derived via immunoSEQ multiplex PCR, lists solely in-frame clones and lacks some. Among 200,000 to 300,000 clones listed, about 81% were seen once. The sequenced sample consisted of peripheral blood. All receptors derive from a woman in her sixties or seventies with active or convalescent COVID-19. The CDR3 runs from the conserved cysteine through the conserved F or W. The D gene is left open where the match is weak. Where a row states a size, it is once, few, many or the class of an expanded clone; other rows omit it.

CDR3 length: 16
D gene: TRBD2
J gene: TRBJ2-1
V gene: TRBV3-1/TRBV3-2
clone size: few
CDR3 DNA: TGTGCCAGCAGCCCCCGGGCTAGCGGGATATACAATGAGCAGTTCTTC
CDR3 protein: CASSPRASGIYNEQFF

CDR3 length: 18
D gene: TRBD1
J gene: TRBJ1-4
V gene: TRBV6-4
clone size: -
CDR3 DNA: TGTGCCAGCAGTGATAAGAAGGGGATGACAGGGTTTAATGAAAAACTGTTTTTT
CDR3 protein: CASSDKKGMTGFNEKLFF

CDR3 length: 16
D gene: -
J gene: TRBJ1-2
V gene: TRBV29-1
clone size: -
CDR3 DNA: TGCAGCGTTGCGGTGGGGGGGGCAGGCAATAACTATGGCTACACCTTC
CDR3 protein: CSVAVGGAGNNYGYTF

CDR3 length: 15
D gene: TRBD1
J gene: TRBJ1-4
V gene: TRBV2
clone size: -
CDR3 DNA: TGTGCCAGCAGGCCCCAGGGGGTGACTAATGAAAAACTGTTTTTT
CDR3 protein: CASRPQGVTNEKLFF

CDR3 length: 15
D gene: TRBD2
J gene: TRBJ2-3
V gene: TRBV11-2
clone size: -
CDR3 DNA: TGTGCCAGCAGCCGTAGCGGGGGTAGCACAGATACGCAGTATTTT
CDR3 protein: CASSRSGGSTDTQYF

CDR3 length: 15
D gene: TRBD1
J gene: TRBJ1-5
V gene: TRBV27
clone size: -
CDR3 DNA: TGTGCCAGCAGTCCTGGACAGGGGTACAATCAGCCCCAGCATTTT
CDR3 protein: CASSPGQGYNQPQHF

CDR3 length: 14
D gene: -
J gene: TRBJ2-7
V gene: TRBV5-1
clone size: -
CDR3 DNA: TGCGCCAGCAGCTTGGGACAGCCTCCCTACGAGCAGTACTTC
CDR3 protein: CASSLGQPPYEQYF

CDR3 length: 14
D gene: -
J gene: TRBJ1-1
V gene: TRBV28
clone size: once
CDR3 DNA: TGTGCCAGCAGCCCCGGACAGACGGCCACTGAAGCTTTCTTT
CDR3 protein: CASSPGQTATEAFF

CDR3 length: 16
D gene: TRBD2
J gene: TRBJ2-5
V gene: TRBV9
clone size: -
CDR3 DNA: TGTGCCAGCAGCCAAGGGCTAGCGGGGAGAAAAGAGACCCAGTACTTC
CDR3 protein: CASSQGLAGRKETQYF

CDR3 length: 18
D gene: -
J gene: TRBJ1-1
V gene: TRBV21-1
clone size: -
CDR3 DNA: TGTGCCAGCAGCAAGAAGGGGGATTCAGCGTCCAGGAACACTGAAGCTTTCTTT
CDR3 protein: CASSKKGDSASRNTEAFF

CDR3 length: 12
D gene: -
J gene: TRBJ1-1
V gene: TRBV7-9
clone size: -
CDR3 DNA: TGTGCCAGCAGCTTCGGGGATGGTCGGGCTTTCTTT
CDR3 protein: CASSFGDGRAFF

CDR3 length: 14
D gene: -
J gene: TRBJ1-1
V gene: TRBV19
clone size: -
CDR3 DNA: TGTGCCAGTAGTCCCTGGGGGACAAACACTGAAGCTTTCTTT
CDR3 protein: CASSPWGTNTEAFF

CDR3 length: 15
D gene: -
J gene: TRBJ1-2
V gene: TRBV5-1
clone size: few
CDR3 DNA: TGCGCCAGCAGCTTGGAGCCAGGGGTTGGGTATGGCTACACCTTC
CDR3 protein: CASSLEPGVGYGYTF

CDR3 length: 15
D gene: TRBD1
J gene: TRBJ1-6
V gene: TRBV6-2/TRBV6-3
clone size: -
CDR3 DNA: TGTGCCAGCAGTTACTCTAGGACAGGGAGTTCACCCCTCCACTTT
CDR3 protein: CASSYSRTGSSPLHF

CDR3 length: 16
D gene: -
J gene: TRBJ2-2
V gene: TRBV6-6
clone size: -
CDR3 DNA: TGTGCCAGCAGTTACTCAGGCAGGGTCGCCACCGGGGAGCTGTTTTTT
CDR3 protein: CASSYSGRVATGELFF

CDR3 length: 15
D gene: TRBD1
J gene: TRBJ2-1
V gene: TRBV27
clone size: -
CDR3 DNA: TGTGCCAGCAGCCTGACAGGGGTCAGCCACAATGAGCAGTTCTTC
CDR3 protein: CASSLTGVSHNEQFF

CDR3 length: 15
D gene: TRBD1
J gene: TRBJ1-5
V gene: TRBV6-6
clone size: -
CDR3 DNA: TGTGCCAGCAGTTACGGGCAGGGGGCTAATCAGCCCCAGCATTTT
CDR3 protein: CASSYGQGANQPQHF

CDR3 length: 15
D gene: TRBD2
J gene: TRBJ2-1
V gene: TRBV6-2/TRBV6-3
clone size: -
CDR3 DNA: TGTGCCAGCAGTTACTCTCCGGGGGGGCAACATGAGCAGTTCTTC
CDR3 protein: CASSYSPGGQHEQFF

CDR3 length: 12
D gene: TRBD1
J gene: TRBJ1-4
V gene: TRBV6-5
clone size: -
CDR3 DNA: TGTGCCAGCAAGGACAGGGTTGAAAAACTGTTTTTT
CDR3 protein: CASKDRVEKLFF

CDR3 length: 17
D gene: -
J gene: TRBJ1-2
V gene: TRBV7-2
clone size: once
CDR3 DNA: TGTGCCAGCAGCTTAGGAGGTTTGGGACTCACTAACTATGGCTACACCTTC
CDR3 protein: CASSLGGLGLTNYGYTF

CDR3 length: 17
D gene: -
J gene: TRBJ1-2
V gene: TRBV6-2/TRBV6-3
clone size: -
CDR3 DNA: TGTGCCAGCAGTTACGGAGGGCGCAGCGGATCTAACTATGGCTACACCTTC
CDR3 protein: CASSYGGRSGSNYGYTF

CDR3 length: 12
D gene: -
J gene: TRBJ1-3
V gene: TRBV2
clone size: -
CDR3 DNA: TGTGCCAGCAGTGACGTTGGAAACACCATATATTTT
CDR3 protein: CASSDVGNTIYF

CDR3 length: 14
D gene: -
J gene: TRBJ1-5
V gene: TRBV6-5
clone size: -
CDR3 DNA: TGTGCCAGCAGCAAGCCGGGTTGGAATCAGCCCCAGCATTTT
CDR3 protein: CASSKPGWNQPQHF

CDR3 length: 14
D gene: TRBD1
J gene: TRBJ2-5
V gene: TRBV7-2
clone size: -
CDR3 DNA: TGTGCCAGCAGCTTAGGAGCAGGGGGAGAGACCCAGTACTTC
CDR3 protein: CASSLGAGGETQYF

CDR3 length: 17
D gene: -
J gene: TRBJ1-3
V gene: TRBV9
clone size: -
CDR3 DNA: TGTGCCAGCAGCGTAGGGGCAGGGCGAAACTCTGGAAACACCATATATTTT
CDR3 protein: CASSVGAGRNSGNTIYF

CDR3 length: 15
D gene: -
J gene: TRBJ2-3
V gene: TRBV7-2
clone size: -
CDR3 DNA: TGTGCCAGCAGCTACGGCGGGCCTCGCACAGATACGCAGTATTTT
CDR3 protein: CASSYGGPRTDTQYF

CDR3 length: 15
D gene: TRBD2
J gene: TRBJ2-7
V gene: TRBV7-2
clone size: -
CDR3 DNA: TGTGCCAGCAGCTTAAGCAGCGGGGCCCGCTACGAGCAGTACTTC
CDR3 protein: CASSLSSGARYEQYF

CDR3 length: 15
D gene: TRBD2
J gene: TRBJ2-1
V gene: TRBV9
clone size: -
CDR3 DNA: TGTGCCAGCAGCTTGAGCGGGGGGGCCTACAATGAGCAGTTCTTC
CDR3 protein: CASSLSGGAYNEQFF

CDR3 length: 13
D gene: TRBD1
J gene: TRBJ1-2
V gene: TRBV28
clone size: -
CDR3 DNA: TGTGCCAGCGGAATCGGGACAGCCTATGGCTACACCTTC
CDR3 protein: CASGIGTAYGYTF

CDR3 length: 14
D gene: TRBD1
J gene: TRBJ1-6
V gene: TRBV9
clone size: -
CDR3 DNA: TGTGCCAGCAGCGCCCGACAGGGAGGCTCACCCCTCCACTTT
CDR3 protein: CASSARQGGSPLHF

CDR3 length: 14
D gene: -
J gene: TRBJ2-2
V gene: TRBV5-1
clone size: once
CDR3 DNA: TGCGCCAGCAGCTTGGAGGGGATCACCGGGGAGCTGTTTTTT
CDR3 protein: CASSLEGITGELFF

CDR3 length: 16
D gene: TRBD1
J gene: TRBJ2-2
V gene: TRBV18
clone size: few
CDR3 DNA: TGTGCCAGCTCAGCGACAGGGGGCTTCGCGGTCGGGGAGCTGTTTTTT
CDR3 protein: CASSATGGFAVGELFF

CDR3 length: 15
D gene: TRBD1
J gene: TRBJ1-6
V gene: TRBV30
clone size: once
CDR3 DNA: TGTGCCTGGGGGGAAGGACAGGAGAGTAATTCACCCCTCCACTTT
CDR3 protein: CAWGEGQESNSPLHF

CDR3 length: 14
D gene: TRBD1
J gene: TRBJ1-6
V gene: TRBV7-9
clone size: -
CDR3 DNA: TGTGCCAGCAGCTCCGGGACAGGGAATTCACCCCTCCACTTT
CDR3 protein: CASSSGTGNSPLHF

CDR3 length: 17
D gene: TRBD2
J gene: TRBJ2-3
V gene: TRBV3-1/TRBV3-2
clone size: -
CDR3 DNA: TGTGCCAGCAGCCAAGACGGCCTAGCGGGGGGCTCGGATACGCAGTATTTT
CDR3 protein: CASSQDGLAGGSDTQYF

CDR3 length: 15
D gene: TRBD1
J gene: TRBJ1-4
V gene: TRBV5-8
clone size: -
CDR3 DNA: TGTGCCAGCAGCTTGTCGGGACAGTATAATGAAAAACTGTTTTTT
CDR3 protein: CASSLSGQYNEKLFF

CDR3 length: 17
D gene: -
J gene: TRBJ2-4
V gene: TRBV4-2
clone size: -
CDR3 DNA: TGTGCCAGCAGCTCCCGCCTACTCGGGGGGCCCGGAAACATTCAGTACTTC
CDR3 protein: CASSSRLLGGPGNIQYF

CDR3 length: 16
D gene: TRBD2
J gene: TRBJ2-3
V gene: TRBV6-5
clone size: -
CDR3 DNA: TGTGCCAGCAGTTACTCCGGGACTAGAAACACAGATACGCAGTATTTT
CDR3 protein: CASSYSGTRNTDTQYF

CDR3 length: 16
D gene: TRBD1
J gene: TRBJ2-7
V gene: TRBV5-5
clone size: -
CDR3 DNA: TGTGCCAGCAGCGGGGCCGTGACAGGGGGCCAATACGAGCAGTACTTC
CDR3 protein: CASSGAVTGGQYEQYF

CDR3 length: 15
D gene: -
J gene: TRBJ2-7
V gene: TRBV24-1
clone size: few
CDR3 DNA: TGTGCCGCCCTCTCGGGAGGGGGCCCCATCTACGAGCAGTACTTC
CDR3 protein: CAALSGGGPIYEQYF

CDR3 length: 16
D gene: -
J gene: TRBJ1-1
V gene: TRBV7-6
clone size: -
CDR3 DNA: TGTGCCAGCAGCTTAGCTGGGCGGGTCATGAACACTGAAGCTTTCTTT
CDR3 protein: CASSLAGRVMNTEAFF

CDR3 length: 16
D gene: -
J gene: TRBJ2-3
V gene: TRBV5-1
clone size: -
CDR3 DNA: TGCGCCAGCAGCTTCAGGGGTGGGATTGGCACAGATACGCAGTATTTT
CDR3 protein: CASSFRGGIGTDTQYF

CDR3 length: 15
D gene: -
J gene: TRBJ2-1
V gene: TRBV13
clone size: once
CDR3 DNA: TGTGCCAGCACCCCACGGGGAAGCTCCTACAATGAGCAGTTCTTC
CDR3 protein: CASTPRGSSYNEQFF

CDR3 length: 14
D gene: TRBD1
J gene: TRBJ1-5
V gene: TRBV10-2
clone size: many
CDR3 DNA: TGCGCCAGCAGGAAGGGACAGGGCAATCAGCCCCAGCATTTT
CDR3 protein: CASRKGQGNQPQHF

CDR3 length: 16
D gene: TRBD1
J gene: TRBJ2-7
V gene: TRBV5-1
clone size: -
CDR3 DNA: TGCGCCAGCACCTCCTCCTGGGGACAGGAGGGGACGAATAAGCACTTC
CDR3 protein: CASTSSWGQEGTNKHF